The TCR beta chain under discussion was sequenced for a study of post-analysis software for immune sequencing data. Details on this clonotype: Its antigen remains unidentified. A much larger clone differs by one base, so this may be a read error.

Findings and caveats of the study: With F measure, samples from one preparation batch clustered together strongly. Five TRBV segments, including TRBV5-6, TRBV5-1 and TRBV20-1, were more frequent in patients than controls. Versus controls, multiple sclerosis patients showed significantly lower diversity (normalized Chao1).

The V end was cut by 6 bases, the J end by 15 bases, with 39 bases between. Germline-derived CDR1 and CDR2 are MRHNA and SNTAGT. The CDR3 is made up of 19 amino acids. Carried by the TCR beta cDNA libraries were unique molecular identifiers. TCRdb redid the calling of the PCR reads with MiXCR, one entry per CDR3 protein. There are over 150,000 distinct CDR3 sequences in the sample; about 29% occur only once, and approximately 1.6% lies in the top ten. V and J are TRBV6-4 and TRBJ2-1, with a possible D match to TRBD2 (6 bases). The source of this sequence is a girl under 18 with multiple sclerosis. The sequencing sample was made of blood. The CDR3 loop is CASSQGLHVGRSGEAEGFF. CDR3 nucleotides: TGTGCCAGCAGCCAAGGACTCCATGTCGGACGGTCTGGGGAGGCCGAGGGGTTCTTC.